Only a few counts were recorded for the clone carrying this T cell receptor beta chain. These data come from a study of shared clonotypes between healthy human individuals. CDR1 is LNHNV, CDR2 YYDKDF, per germline (reference sequence). The CDR3 loop spans 13 amino acids. V was trimmed by 6 bases and J by 1 base, leaving 9 bases between them. Genomic DNA from each subset was divided evenly over several immunoSEQ plates. Generated by immunoSEQ multiplex PCR, the TCRdb table keeps only in-frame clones and is missing some. This sample yields hundreds of thousands of clones, of which 60% to 80% are seen a single time; more than 10% belongs to the top ten.

The sequence was collected from a woman in her forties in good health. Some clones in this sample may be carry-over from other donors' samples. The chain couples TRBV15 to TRBJ1-1; possible D gene TRBD1, 6 bases. The sequencing sample was made of PBMCs. CDR3: CATRDSRNTEAFF. CDR3 DNA: TGTGCCACCAGGGACAGCCGGAACACTGAAGCTTTCTTT.